The source of this TCR beta chain is a study of STAT5B mutations in CD4+ large granular lymphocyte leukemia. This was a survey-level run. Profiled with immunoSEQ multiplex PCR; TCRdb holds only in-frame clones, not every one. The table records roughly 38,000 clones, about 80% of them present only once. The study, taken as a whole, reports: TRBV06-family usage was enriched in top patient clones (8/27) versus controls (2/35).

Healthy controls were blood donor buffy coats. Germline V gene sequence: CDR1 SGHRS, CDR2 YFSETQ. This CDR3 comprises 18 residues. After removal of 3 bases from V and 4 bases from J, the junction contained 12 bases not matched to a gene. This clone appeared a few times. Antigen: not known. The sequencing input was CD4+ T cells from blood buffy coats. This TCR came from a human donor in good health. The rearrangement links TRBV5-1 to TRBJ2-1; 11 bases are shared with TRBD2. In DNA form, the CDR3 reads TGCGCCAGCAGCTCACAACCCGCCCTAGCGGGGGGATACAATGAGCAGTTCTTC. It encodes CASSSQPALAGGYNEQFF.